Each of the 3 T cell receptor beta chains below was sequenced from the same sample in a study of T cell changes during pregnancy in multiple sclerosis. Here immunoSEQ multiplex PCR was the method, and the copy in TCRdb shows in-frame clones only, minus some. The table shows about 64,000 clones, with about 90% occurring only once. The material was peripheral blood, obtained in the second trimester of pregnancy. The receptor source for this set is a female donor in good health, enrolled as a control in a pregnancy study.

V gene TRBV14 combines with J gene TRBJ2-7; D ambiguous. Trimming shortened V by 1 base and J by 3 bases, and 10 bases separated the two germline ends. The CDR3 runs to 14 residues. Germline loops: CDR1 SGHDN, CDR2 FVKESK. The CDR3 nucleotides read TGTGCCAGCAGCCAAGTGGATCGGGTCTACGAGCAGTACTTC. Translation gives CASSQVDRVYEQYF.

The V call is TRBV27, the J call TRBJ2-7; 9 bases line up with TRBD2. The CDR3 loop spans 14 amino acids. Trimming cost V 5 bases and J 4 bases; bases outside gene matches: 6. Per the germline V gene, CDR1 is MNHEY and CDR2 is SMNVEV (reference sequence). This chain's CDR3 is CASSIAGDRYEQYF. The CDR3 bases are TGTGCCAGCAGTATAGCGGGGGATCGGTACGAGCAGTACTTC.

V usage is TRBV7-8 and J usage is TRBJ2-2; tentatively, D is TRBD2 (6 bases). V lost 4 bases and J 1 base, leaving 10 bases between the germline ends. The germline V gene encodes CDR1 SGHVS and CDR2 FQNEAQ. This CDR3 contains 15 residues. CDR3 loop: CASSSRRENTGELFF. CDR3 DNA sequence: TGTGCCAGCAGCTCGAGGAGGGAGAACACCGGGGAGCTGTTTTTT.